Listed below are T cell receptor beta chains from one sample, sequenced in a study of identical twins. TCRdb fed the 5' RACE reads into MiXCR, producing one record per CDR3 protein. The table records roughly 250,000 distinct CDR3 sequences, approximately 7.9% of them present only once. This same sample was also part of a study on yellow fever vaccine responses in identical twins.

The sequenced sample was CD8+ T cells sorted from blood. These receptors originate from a woman younger than 30 in good health. CDR3s include the opening cysteine and the closing phenylalanine or tryptophan. The D gene is left open where the match is weak. The listing skips clone size in some rows; elsewhere it reads once, few, many or a size class.

-	TRBV27	TRBD1	13	TRBJ1-1	TGTGCCATCCCGGGACAGGGGGACACTGAAGCTTTCTTT	CAIPGQGDTEAFF
-	TRBV4-1	-	15	TRBJ2-3	TGCGCCAGCAAATCGGGGACACCGAATACAGATACGCAGTATTTT	CASKSGTPNTDTQYF
-	TRBV5-6	TRBD1	16	TRBJ2-1	TGTGCCAGCAGCGAAAGACAGGGGTATTTTTACAATGAGCAGTTCTTC	CASSERQGYFYNEQFF
-	TRBV4-2	TRBD2	16	TRBJ2-1	TGTGCCAGCAGCCAAGGTCTAGCGGGAGAAGGCAATGAGCAGTTCTTC	CASSQGLAGEGNEQFF
many	TRBV2	-	17	TRBJ2-4	TGTGCCAGCAGTGTTTCGGTGCCTCACGAGGGGAAAAACATTCAGTACTTC	CASSVSVPHEGKNIQYF
many	TRBV28	-	12	TRBJ1-1	TGTGCCAGCAGTTTAAGAAACACTGAAGCTTTCTTT	CASSLRNTEAFF
-	TRBV28	TRBD2	16	TRBJ2-5	TGTGCCAGCAGTTCAACGACTAGCGGGAGACAAGAGACCCAGTACTTC	CASSSTTSGRQETQYF
few	TRBV6-1	TRBD2	15	TRBJ2-3	TGTGCCAGCAGTCGACTAGCGGGAGGTCAGGATACGCAGTATTTT	CASSRLAGGQDTQYF
-	TRBV11-2	TRBD1	15	TRBJ1-6	TGTGCCAGCAGCCTAGTTTGGGACAGGGATTCTCCCCTCCACTTT	CASSLVWDRDSPLHF
many	TRBV11-2	TRBD2	14	TRBJ2-5	TGTGCCAGCAGCTCCCCGACTAGCGGGTCCTTTCAGTACTTC	CASSSPTSGSFQYF
few	TRBV27	TRBD1	16	TRBJ2-2	TGTGCCAGCAGCCACTCACAGGGGGCGGGCACCGGGGAGCTGTTTTTT	CASSHSQGAGTGELFF
-	TRBV4-1	-	14	TRBJ2-7	TGCGCCAGCAGCCACCCAACAGGTTACTACGAGCAGTACTTC	CASSHPTGYYEQYF
many	TRBV6-1	-	14	TRBJ1-1	TGTGCCAGCCGAGCGGGGGCAGGGAACACTGAAGCTTTCTTT	CASRAGAGNTEAFF
-	TRBV13	TRBD1	15	TRBJ1-2	TGTGCCAGCCCAACCCGGGACAGGGGGCTTGATGGCTACACCTTC	CASPTRDRGLDGYTF
many	TRBV7-9	-	13	TRBJ1-2	TGTGCCAGCAGCTACCAGGGGACCTATGGCTACACCTTC	CASSYQGTYGYTF
-	TRBV9	-	14	TRBJ2-7	TGTGCCAGCAGCGTAGCAGGGGCAAGCGACGAGCAGTACTTC	CASSVAGASDEQYF
many	TRBV12-3/TRBV12-4	TRBD2	17	TRBJ2-4	TGTGCCAGCAGTGGACTAGCGGGAGGGCCGGACAAAAACATTCAGTACTTC	CASSGLAGGPDKNIQYF
many	TRBV3-1	-	14	TRBJ2-1	TGTGCCAGCAGCCAAGCAAGCTCCTACAATGAGCAGTTCTTC	CASSQASSYNEQFF
-	TRBV20-1	TRBD2	14	TRBJ2-1	TGCAGTGCTACTGGACTAGCGGGATACAATGAGCAGTTCTTC	CSATGLAGYNEQFF
many	TRBV12-3/TRBV12-4	-	11	TRBJ1-1	TGTGCCACCCGCGGGGGGCCTGAAGCTTTCTTT	CATRGGPEAFF
-	TRBV28	-	19	TRBJ2-1	TGTGCCAGCTGTTTAGTTTTGGGTACAGGGAGATTTGGGGTCAGTGAGCAGTTCTTC	CASCLVLGTGRFGVSEQFF
many	TRBV12-3/TRBV12-4	-	13	TRBJ2-6	TGTGCCAGCAGTTTAGGGCCTATAGGCGTCCTGACTTTC	CASSLGPIGVLTF
few	TRBV2	-	13	TRBJ2-7	TGTGCCAGCAGTGAGGGGGGTAAGGAGGAGCAGTACTTC	CASSEGGKEEQYF
few	TRBV13	-	13	TRBJ2-3	TGTGCCAGCGTCTTGGGGAGCACAGATACGCAGTATTTT	CASVLGSTDTQYF
-	TRBV5-1	TRBD2	16	TRBJ2-1	TGCGCCAGCAGCGGGACTAGCGGGAGTGGATACAATGAGCAGTTCTTC	CASSGTSGSGYNEQFF
many	TRBV29-1	-	13	TRBJ2-7	TGCAGCGCCCGGGACCTAGGCTCCTACGAGCAGTACTTC	CSARDLGSYEQYF
-	TRBV12-3/TRBV12-4	-	18	TRBJ1-5	TGTGCCAGCAGTCGACAGGCCCTGGGGGCATCGGGCAATCAGCCCCAGCATTTT	CASSRQALGASGNQPQHF
many	TRBV20-1	-	13	TRBJ2-5	TGCAGTGCTAGGGAGAGATACCAAGAGACCCAGTACTTC	CSARERYQETQYF
-	TRBV27	-	14	TRBJ2-1	TGTGCCAGCCGGCTGGGGAGCTCCTACAATGAGCAGTTCTTC	CASRLGSSYNEQFF
-	TRBV6-4	TRBD2	15	TRBJ2-1	TGTGCCAGCAGTGACTCGACCGGGGGGGTCAATGAGCAGTTCTTC	CASSDSTGGVNEQFF
few	TRBV29-1	-	15	TRBJ2-6	TGCAGCGTTGAGGGGGGGGCGTCTGGGGCCAACGTCCTGACTTTC	CSVEGGASGANVLTF
few	TRBV5-1	-	17	TRBJ2-1	TGCGCCAGCAGCTCCTCCTTAGCGCGCAGCTCCTACAATGAGCAGTTCTTC	CASSSSLARSSYNEQFF
many	TRBV20-1	-	13	TRBJ2-3	TGCAGTGCTAGAGTAATCGACGCAGATACGCAGTATTTT	CSARVIDADTQYF
few	TRBV7-3	TRBD1	14	TRBJ2-7	TGTGCCAGCAGCCCGACAGGGACCGGGAACGAGCAGTACTTC	CASSPTGTGNEQYF
many	TRBV5-1	-	15	TRBJ2-3	TGCGCCAGCAGCCCCCGGGGCGGGAAGACAGATACGCAGTATTTT	CASSPRGGKTDTQYF
-	TRBV7-9	-	12	TRBJ2-5	TGTGCCATGAGCTCCGGGCGAGAGACCCAGTACTTC	CAMSSGRETQYF
many	TRBV11-2	-	13	TRBJ2-1	TGTGCCAGCAGCTTGGGTAGTTGGGATGAGCAGTTCTTC	CASSLGSWDEQFF
-	TRBV5-8	-	16	TRBJ2-3	TGTGCCAGCAACGGGGGTTACAGGGCCCCGACAGATACGCAGTATTTT	CASNGGYRAPTDTQYF
many	TRBV12-3/TRBV12-4	TRBD1	15	TRBJ2-2	TGTGCCAGCAGTTTGGGGACAGGGCACACCGGGGAGCTGTTTTTT	CASSLGTGHTGELFF
many	TRBV7-9	-	15	TRBJ2-1	TGTGCCAGCAGCTCAACTACTAGCTCCTACAATGAGCAGTTCTTC	CASSSTTSSYNEQFF
few	TRBV19	-	15	TRBJ2-4	TGTGCCAGTAGTACTAGCGTTATCGACAAAAACATTCAGTACTTC	CASSTSVIDKNIQYF
few	TRBV12-3/TRBV12-4	-	12	TRBJ2-1	TGTGCCAGCAGTTTAGAAGGGGTTGAGCAGTTCTTC	CASSLEGVEQFF